Sequencing of this TCR beta chain was carried out in a study of blood T cell repertoires in COVID-19. In germline, CDR1 is KGHDR, CDR2 SFDVKD. After removal of 4 bases from V and 3 bases from J, the junction contained 10 bases not matched to a gene. The CDR3 extends over 17 amino acids. The method was immunoSEQ multiplex PCR; TCRdb's version includes in-frame clones alone and lacks a portion of them. The sample lists over 250,000 clones, 88% occurring once. This clonotype originated in a man aged 55 to 70 who had recovered from COVID-19. Sequenced material: peripheral blood. The chain links TRBV24-1 to TRBJ2-3; 9 bases map to TRBD2. The CDR3: CATSEPLAGVGTDTQYF. In DNA, the CDR3 is TGTGCCACCAGTGAGCCATTAGCGGGGGTTGGAACAGATACGCAGTATTTT.